The entry below gives a single TCR beta chain sequence along with its context. V was cut by 0 bases and J by 4 bases, with 5 bases left in between. CDR1 is SGDLS and CDR2 is YYNGEE in the germline V gene. The CDR3 has 13 residues. These data belong to a study of preoperative IRX-2 immunotherapy in early breast cancer. Noted treatment: preoperative locoregional IRX-2 cytokine immunotherapy. Preoperative locoregional IRX-2 cytokine immunotherapy was tested in the phase Ib source study. Profiling relied on immunoSEQ multiplex PCR, and the TCRdb table lists in-frame clones only, not all of them. The top ten hold roughly 8.6% of the sample, which has 25,000 or so clones, around 87% seen once.

The TCR was taken from a human donor with breast cancer. The chain combines TRBV9 with TRBJ1-3; D gene ambiguous. The sample here was tumor tissue, taken after IRX-2 immunotherapy. CDR3 amino acids: CASSVEGGNTIYF. The CDR3 DNA reads as TGTGCCAGCAGCGTAGAGGGCGGAAACACCATATATTTT. The full variable domain, rest sourced from reference TRBV9 and TRBJ1-3, is DSGVTQTPKHLITATGQRVTLRCSPRSGDLSVYWYQQSLDQGLQFLIQYYNGEERAKGNILERFSAQQFPDLHSELNLSSLELGDSALYFCASSVEGGNTIYFGEGSWLTVV.